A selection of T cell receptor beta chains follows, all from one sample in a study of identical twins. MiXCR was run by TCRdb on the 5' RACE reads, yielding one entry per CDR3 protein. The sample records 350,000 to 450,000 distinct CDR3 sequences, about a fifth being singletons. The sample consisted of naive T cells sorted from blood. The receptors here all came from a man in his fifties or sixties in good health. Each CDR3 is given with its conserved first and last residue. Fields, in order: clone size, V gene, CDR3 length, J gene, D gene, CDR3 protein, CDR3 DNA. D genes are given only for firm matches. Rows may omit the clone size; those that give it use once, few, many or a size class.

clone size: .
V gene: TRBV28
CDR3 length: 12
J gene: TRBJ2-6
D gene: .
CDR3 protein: CAIMSWANVLTF
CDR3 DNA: TGTGCCATCATGAGCTGGGCCAACGTCCTGACTTTC

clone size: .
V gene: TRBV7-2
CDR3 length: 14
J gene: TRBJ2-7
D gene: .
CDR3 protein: CASSLEIGTYEQYF
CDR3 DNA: TGTGCCAGCAGCTTAGAGATAGGAACCTACGAGCAGTACTTC

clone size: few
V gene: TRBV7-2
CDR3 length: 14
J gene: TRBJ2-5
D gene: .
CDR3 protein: CASSSGRDQETQYF
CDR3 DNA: TGTGCCAGCAGCTCGGGACGGGACCAAGAGACCCAGTACTTC

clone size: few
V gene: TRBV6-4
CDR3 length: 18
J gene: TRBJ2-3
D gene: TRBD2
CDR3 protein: CASSDGSEEREFPDTQYF
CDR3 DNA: TGTGCCAGCAGTGACGGGAGTGAGGAGCGGGAGTTCCCAGATACGCAGTATTTT

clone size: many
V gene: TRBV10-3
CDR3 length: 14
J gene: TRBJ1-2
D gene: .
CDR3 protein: CAISDLEGGYGYTF
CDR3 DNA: TGTGCCATCAGTGACTTGGAGGGGGGGTATGGCTACACCTTC

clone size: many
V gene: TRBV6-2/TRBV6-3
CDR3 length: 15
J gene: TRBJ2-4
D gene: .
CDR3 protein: CASSYSQDGKNIQYF
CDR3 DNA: TGTGCCAGCAGTTACTCGCAGGATGGCAAAAACATTCAGTACTTC

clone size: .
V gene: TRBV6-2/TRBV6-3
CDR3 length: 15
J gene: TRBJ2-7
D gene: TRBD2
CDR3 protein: CASRELAGGTREQYF
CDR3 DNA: TGTGCCAGCAGGGAACTAGCGGGAGGGACTCGCGAGCAGTACTTC

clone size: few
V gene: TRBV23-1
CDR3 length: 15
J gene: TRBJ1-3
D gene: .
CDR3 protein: CASSQPGLCGNTIYF
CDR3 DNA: TGCGCCAGCAGTCAACCGGGACTTTGTGGAAACACCATATATTTT

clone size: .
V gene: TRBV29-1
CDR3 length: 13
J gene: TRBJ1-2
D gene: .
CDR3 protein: CSVEAGEGPIYTF
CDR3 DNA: TGCAGCGTTGAAGCCGGGGAGGGACCCATCTACACCTTC

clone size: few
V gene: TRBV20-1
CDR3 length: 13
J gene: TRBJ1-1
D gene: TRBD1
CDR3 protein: CSARRQGNTEAFF
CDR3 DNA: TGCAGTGCTAGAAGACAGGGGAACACTGAAGCTTTCTTT

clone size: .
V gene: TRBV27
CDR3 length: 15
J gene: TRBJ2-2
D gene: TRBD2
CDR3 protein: CASSPLLAGGPRLFF
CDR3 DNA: TGTGCCAGCAGTCCCCTACTAGCGGGAGGGCCAAGGCTGTTTTTT

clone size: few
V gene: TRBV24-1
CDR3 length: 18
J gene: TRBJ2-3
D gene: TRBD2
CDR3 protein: CATSGRKTSGRAGDTQYF
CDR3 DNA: TGTGCCACCAGTGGACGGAAGACTAGCGGGAGGGCTGGAGATACGCAGTATTTT

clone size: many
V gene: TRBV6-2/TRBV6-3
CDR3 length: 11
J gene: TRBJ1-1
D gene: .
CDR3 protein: CASRQGTEAFF
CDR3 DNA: TGTGCCAGCAGACAGGGTACTGAAGCTTTCTTT

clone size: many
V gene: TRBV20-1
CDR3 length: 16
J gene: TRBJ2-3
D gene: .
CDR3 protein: CSASLGVPRSTDTQYF
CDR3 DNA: TGCAGTGCTAGTCTCGGCGTCCCGCGGAGCACAGATACGCAGTATTTT

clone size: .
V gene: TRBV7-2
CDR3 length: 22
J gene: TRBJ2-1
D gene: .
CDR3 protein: CASSARRTGGRVAGGPGNEQFF
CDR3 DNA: TGTGCCAGCAGCGCTAGGCGGACAGGGGGTAGAGTAGCGGGAGGGCCGGGGAATGAGCAGTTCTTC

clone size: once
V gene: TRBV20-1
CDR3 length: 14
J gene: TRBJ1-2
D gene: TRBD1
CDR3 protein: CSARVSGQGRGYTF
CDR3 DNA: TGCAGTGCTAGAGTTAGCGGACAGGGCAGGGGCTACACCTTC

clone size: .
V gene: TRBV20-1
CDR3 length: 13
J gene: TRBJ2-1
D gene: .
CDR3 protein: CSARDLAPNEQFF
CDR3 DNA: TGCAGTGCTAGAGATCTGGCCCCCAATGAGCAGTTCTTC

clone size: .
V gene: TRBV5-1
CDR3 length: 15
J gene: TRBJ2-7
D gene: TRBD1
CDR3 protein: CASSKPGQGNNEQYF
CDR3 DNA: TGCGCCAGCAGCAAGCCGGGACAGGGGAATAACGAGCAGTACTTC

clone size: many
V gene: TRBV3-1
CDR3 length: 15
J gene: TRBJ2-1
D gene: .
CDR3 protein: CASSQTGLTYNEQFF
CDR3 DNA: TGTGCCAGCAGCCAAACCGGGTTGACCTACAATGAGCAGTTCTTC

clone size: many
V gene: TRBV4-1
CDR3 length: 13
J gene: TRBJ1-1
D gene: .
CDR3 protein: CASSQAGNTEAFF
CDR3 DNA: TGCGCCAGCAGCCAAGCCGGGAACACTGAAGCTTTCTTT

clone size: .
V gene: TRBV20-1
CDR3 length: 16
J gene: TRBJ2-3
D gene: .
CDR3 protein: CSARLGGLRGTDTQYF
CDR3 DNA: TGCAGTGCTAGACTAGGGGGGCTACGGGGCACAGATACGCAGTATTTT

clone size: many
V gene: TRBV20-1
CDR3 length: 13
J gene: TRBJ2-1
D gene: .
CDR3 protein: CSARDFESEIQFF
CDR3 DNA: TGCAGTGCTAGAGATTTTGAGTCGGAAATTCAGTTCTTC

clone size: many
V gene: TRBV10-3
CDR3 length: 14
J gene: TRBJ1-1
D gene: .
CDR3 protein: CAISGKSAGTEAFF
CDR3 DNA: TGTGCCATCAGTGGGAAGTCGGCGGGGACTGAAGCTTTCTTT

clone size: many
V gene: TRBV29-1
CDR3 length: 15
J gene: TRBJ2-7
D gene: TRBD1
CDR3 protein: CSVEYLGQGAREQYF
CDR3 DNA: TGCAGCGTTGAATATTTGGGACAGGGGGCGCGGGAGCAGTACTTC

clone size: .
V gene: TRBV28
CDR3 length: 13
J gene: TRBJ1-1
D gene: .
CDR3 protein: CASSFIRGTEAFF
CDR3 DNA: TGTGCCAGCAGTTTTATTCGGGGTACTGAAGCTTTCTTT

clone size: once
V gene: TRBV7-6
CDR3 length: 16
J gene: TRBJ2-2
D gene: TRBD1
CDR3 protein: CASTPTGQTNTGELFF
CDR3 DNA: TGTGCCAGCACGCCGACGGGACAGACGAACACCGGGGAGCTGTTTTTT

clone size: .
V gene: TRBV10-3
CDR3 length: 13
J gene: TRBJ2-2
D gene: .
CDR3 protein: CAANRANTGELFF
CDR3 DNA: TGTGCCGCGAACAGGGCGAACACCGGGGAGCTGTTTTTT

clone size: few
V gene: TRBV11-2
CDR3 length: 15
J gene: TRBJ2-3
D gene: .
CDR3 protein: CASSLLVVPTDTQYF
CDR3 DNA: TGTGCCAGCAGCTTATTGGTCGTCCCCACAGATACGCAGTATTTT

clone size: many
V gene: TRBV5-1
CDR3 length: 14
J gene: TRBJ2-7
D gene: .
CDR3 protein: CASSGLAPTYEQYF
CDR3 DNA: TGCGCCAGCAGCGGTCTGGCACCCACCTACGAGCAGTACTTC

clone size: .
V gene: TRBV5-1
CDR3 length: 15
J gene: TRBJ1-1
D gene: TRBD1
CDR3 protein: CASSLGTGRVTEAFF
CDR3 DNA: TGCGCCAGCAGCTTGGGGACAGGCCGTGTAACTGAAGCTTTCTTT

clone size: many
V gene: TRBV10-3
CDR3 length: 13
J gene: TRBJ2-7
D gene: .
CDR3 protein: CAISLQGPYEQYF
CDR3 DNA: TGTGCCATCAGCTTACAGGGTCCGTACGAGCAGTACTTC

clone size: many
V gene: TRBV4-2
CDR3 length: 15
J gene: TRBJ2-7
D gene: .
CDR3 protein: CASSQEIHPNYEQYF
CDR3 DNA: TGTGCCAGCAGCCAAGAAATACACCCCAACTACGAGCAGTACTTC

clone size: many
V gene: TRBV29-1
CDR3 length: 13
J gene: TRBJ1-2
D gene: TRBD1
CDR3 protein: CSVEGQGNYGYTF
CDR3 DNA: TGCAGCGTTGAAGGACAGGGTAACTATGGCTACACCTTC

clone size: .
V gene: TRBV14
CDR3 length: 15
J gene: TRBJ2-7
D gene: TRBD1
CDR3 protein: CASSQAGTGTYEQYF
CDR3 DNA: TGTGCCAGCAGCCAAGCTGGGACAGGAACCTACGAGCAGTACTTC

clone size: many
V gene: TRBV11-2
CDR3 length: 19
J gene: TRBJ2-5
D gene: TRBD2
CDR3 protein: CASSLGTSGRAMALETQYF
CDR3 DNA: TGTGCCAGCAGCTTAGGGACTAGCGGGAGGGCCATGGCGTTGGAGACCCAGTACTTC

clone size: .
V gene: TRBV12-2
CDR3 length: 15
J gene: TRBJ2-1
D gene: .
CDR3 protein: CASRLEHREDNEQFF
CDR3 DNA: TGTGCAAGTCGCTTAGAGCACAGGGAAGACAATGAGCAGTTCTTC

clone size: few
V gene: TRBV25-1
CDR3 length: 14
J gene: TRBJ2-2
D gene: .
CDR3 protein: CASTPLEGTGELFF
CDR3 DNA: TGTGCCAGCACCCCTCTTGAAGGCACCGGGGAGCTGTTTTTT

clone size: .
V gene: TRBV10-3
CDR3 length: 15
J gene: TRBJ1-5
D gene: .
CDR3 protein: CAISQESRGNQPQHF
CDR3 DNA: TGTGCCATCAGTCAGGAATCACGGGGCAATCAGCCCCAGCATTTT

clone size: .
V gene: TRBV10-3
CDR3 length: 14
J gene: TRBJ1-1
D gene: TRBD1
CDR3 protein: CAISSGQGNTEAFF
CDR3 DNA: TGTGCCATCAGTTCCGGACAGGGGAACACTGAAGCTTTCTTT

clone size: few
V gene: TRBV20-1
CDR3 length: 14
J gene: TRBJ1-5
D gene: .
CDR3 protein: CSARDLSGDQPQHF
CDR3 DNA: TGCAGTGCTAGAGATTTGTCGGGTGATCAGCCCCAGCATTTT

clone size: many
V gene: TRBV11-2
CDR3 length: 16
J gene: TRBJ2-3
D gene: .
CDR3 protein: CASSLGSSTKADTQYF
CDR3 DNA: TGTGCCAGCAGCTTAGGGAGTAGCACGAAGGCAGATACGCAGTATTTT

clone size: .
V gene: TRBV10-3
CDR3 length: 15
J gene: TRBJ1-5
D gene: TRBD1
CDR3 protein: CAISEGQGAGQPQHF
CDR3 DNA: TGTGCCATCAGTGAGGGACAGGGGGCAGGACAGCCCCAGCATTTT

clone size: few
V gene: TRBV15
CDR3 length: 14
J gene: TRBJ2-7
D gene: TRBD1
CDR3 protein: CATSRGDRGDEQYF
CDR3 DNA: TGTGCCACCAGCAGGGGGGACAGGGGCGACGAGCAGTACTTC

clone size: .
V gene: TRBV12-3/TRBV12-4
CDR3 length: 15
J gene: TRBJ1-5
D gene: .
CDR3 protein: CASRPGFFSNQPQHF
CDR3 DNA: TGTGCCAGCAGGCCCGGATTTTTTAGCAATCAGCCCCAGCATTTT

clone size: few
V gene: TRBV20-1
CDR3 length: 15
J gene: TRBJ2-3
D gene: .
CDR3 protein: CSAAPQGTGTDTQYF
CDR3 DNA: TGCAGTGCCGCCCCCCAGGGGACTGGCACAGATACGCAGTATTTT

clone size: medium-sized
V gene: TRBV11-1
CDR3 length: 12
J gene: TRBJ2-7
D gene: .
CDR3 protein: CASSFFEGEQYF
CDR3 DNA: TGTGCCAGCAGCTTCTTTGAGGGCGAGCAGTACTTC

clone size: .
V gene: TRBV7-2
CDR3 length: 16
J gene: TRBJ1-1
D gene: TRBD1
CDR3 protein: CASSLDGTGLNTEAFF
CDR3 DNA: TGTGCCAGCAGCTTAGATGGGACAGGGTTGAACACTGAAGCTTTCTTT

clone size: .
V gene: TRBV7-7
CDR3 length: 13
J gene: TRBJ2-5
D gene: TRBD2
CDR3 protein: CASSLNGGETQYF
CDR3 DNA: TGTGCTAGCAGCTTAAACGGGGGGGAGACCCAGTACTTC

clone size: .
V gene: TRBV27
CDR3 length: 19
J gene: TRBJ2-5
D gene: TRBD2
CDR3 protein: CASSPGLAGAWRVGETQYF
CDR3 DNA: TGTGCCAGCAGTCCTGGACTAGCGGGAGCGTGGCGGGTTGGGGAGACCCAGTACTTC

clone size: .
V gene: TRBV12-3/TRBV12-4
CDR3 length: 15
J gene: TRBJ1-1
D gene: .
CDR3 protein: CASSSHLGRNTEAFF
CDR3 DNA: TGTGCCAGCAGTTCGCACCTCGGGAGGAACACTGAAGCTTTCTTT

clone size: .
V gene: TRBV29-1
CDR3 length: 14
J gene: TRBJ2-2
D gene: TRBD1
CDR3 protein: CSARTGGDTGELFF
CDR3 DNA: TGCAGCGCCCGAACAGGGGGCGACACCGGGGAGCTGTTTTTT

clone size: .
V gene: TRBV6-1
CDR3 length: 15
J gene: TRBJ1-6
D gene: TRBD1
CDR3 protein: CASSVTGGLNSPLHF
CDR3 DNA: TGTGCCAGCAGTGTTACAGGGGGACTTAATTCACCCCTCCACTTT

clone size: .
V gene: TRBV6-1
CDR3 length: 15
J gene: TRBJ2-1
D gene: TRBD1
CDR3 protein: CASSVDRGPHNEQFF
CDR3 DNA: TGTGCCAGCAGTGTAGACAGGGGTCCCCACAATGAGCAGTTCTTC

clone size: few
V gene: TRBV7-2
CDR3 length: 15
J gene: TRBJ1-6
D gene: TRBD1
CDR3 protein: CASTLRGQGDSPLHF
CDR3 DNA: TGTGCCAGCACCCTTCGCGGACAGGGCGATTCACCCCTCCACTTT

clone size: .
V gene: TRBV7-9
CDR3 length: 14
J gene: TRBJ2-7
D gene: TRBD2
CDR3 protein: CASSSSGSSYEQYF
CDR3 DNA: TGTGCCAGCAGCTCTAGCGGTAGCTCCTACGAGCAGTACTTC

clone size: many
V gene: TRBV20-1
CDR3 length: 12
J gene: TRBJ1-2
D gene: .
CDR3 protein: CSASNSNYGYTF
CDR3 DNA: TGCAGTGCTAGTAATTCTAACTATGGCTACACCTTC

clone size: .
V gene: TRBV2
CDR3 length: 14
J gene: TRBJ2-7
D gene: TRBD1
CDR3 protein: CPSSDWAGGNEQYF
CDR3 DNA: TGTCCCAGCAGTGACTGGGCAGGGGGCAACGAGCAGTACTTC

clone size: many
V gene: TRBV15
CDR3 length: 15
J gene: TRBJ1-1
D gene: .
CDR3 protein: CATSRDPPGLSEAFF
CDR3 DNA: TGTGCCACCAGCAGAGATCCACCAGGGCTGAGTGAAGCTTTCTTT

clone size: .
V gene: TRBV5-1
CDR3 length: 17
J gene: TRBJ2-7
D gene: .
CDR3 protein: CASSYLRGDRMIYEQYF
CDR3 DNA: TGCGCCAGCAGCTATCTACGGGGGGACAGGATGATCTACGAGCAGTACTTC